This TCR beta chain was observed in a study of T-cell reconstitution after alpha-beta-depleted transplantation in children. Notes on the study in general: Among T cells one year after transplant, newly produced cells accounted for most counts and diversity.

The TCRbeta library was prepared with unique molecular identifiers. Via MiXCR, TCRdb re-called the PCR reads, giving one row per CDR3 protein. The sample comprises around 800,000 distinct CDR3 sequences, around 15% of which are singletons, and around 5% rests with the top ten. This clonotype showed up just a few times. Its antigen is currently unknown. V lost 0 bases and J lost 2, with 24 bases in between. CDR1 and CDR2 (germline): MNHEY, SMNVEV (reference sequence). The CDR3 consists of 20 residues. V is TRBV27 and J is TRBJ2-3; D is uncertain. This sample comprised PBMCs, mostly from graft donor cells, obtained 360 days after TCRalphabeta/CD19-depleted stem cell transplant. The source is a male patient between 5 and 17 years old who had a stem cell transplant for acute lymphoblastic leukemia, so the T cells may come from the graft donor. CDR3 nucleotide sequence: TGTGCCAGCAGTTTATCGATTTCCCGACCTGCCGGCCTGTCCACAGATACGCAGTATTTT. It translates to CASSLSISRPAGLSTDTQYF.